Listed below are T cell receptor beta chains from one sample, sequenced in a study of metastatic and nonmetastatic thyroid tumors. TCRdb reanalyzed the PCR reads with MiXCR. The profile shows about 20,000 clones, around 33% of them singletons. The specimen sequenced was tumor tissue. All receptors derive from a female donor with papillary thyroid cancer or a benign thyroid nodule (not recorded which). Some clones in this sample may be carry-over from other donors' samples. The CDR3 runs from the conserved cysteine through the conserved F or W. D genes are given only for firm matches. Expanded clones are given a class, and other clones once, few, many or no size at all.

J gene,V gene,clone size,D gene,CDR3 protein,CDR3 DNA
TRBJ1-3,TRBV12-3/TRBV12-4,many,NA,CASSTGELLRGNTIYF,TGTGCCAGCAGCACGGGAGAGCTATTACGGGGAAACACCATATATTTT
TRBJ1-2,TRBV28,few,NA,CASSLFPGNYGYTF,TGTGCCAGCAGTTTATTTCCGGGAAACTATGGCTACACCTTC
TRBJ2-5,TRBV6-2/TRBV6-3,NA,TRBD2,CASSWILAAQETQYF,TGTGCCAGCAGCTGGATACTAGCGGCCCAAGAGACCCAGTACTTC
TRBJ2-7,TRBV6-1,few,NA,CASSSTDEGEQYF,TGTGCCAGCAGTTCCACGGATGAGGGCGAGCAGTACTTC
TRBJ1-6,TRBV6-5,NA,NA,CASSYSRNYSPLHF,TGTGCCAGCAGTTACTCGAGGAACTATTCACCCCTCCACTTT
TRBJ2-1,TRBV20-1,NA,NA,CSANDGVGVLEQFF,TGCAGTGCTAACGACGGTGTGGGGGTACTCGAGCAGTTCTTC
TRBJ2-7,TRBV30,few,NA,CAWSSGRPYEQYF,TGTGCCTGGAGCTCCGGGAGACCCTACGAGCAGTACTTC
TRBJ1-2,TRBV12-3/TRBV12-4,NA,NA,CASSLPTPNYGYTF,TGTGCCAGCAGTCTCCCGACACCGAACTATGGCTACACCTTC
TRBJ1-1,TRBV10-3,NA,NA,CAISESREAEAFF,TGTGCCATCAGTGAGTCCCGAGAGGCTGAAGCTTTCTTT
TRBJ1-1,TRBV24-1,few,TRBD1,CATRQTGGATEAFF,TGTGCCACCAGGCAGACAGGGGGCGCGACTGAAGCTTTCTTT
TRBJ2-5,TRBV18,NA,NA,CASSPLSAETQYF,TGTGCCAGCTCACCGCTTAGTGCGGAGACCCAGTACTTC
TRBJ2-1,TRBV28,NA,TRBD2,CASSLTSGDESNEQFF,TGTGCCAGCAGTCTGACTAGCGGGGACGAATCCAATGAGCAGTTCTTC
TRBJ1-1,TRBV12-3/TRBV12-4,few,NA,CASSIVNTEAFF,TGTGCCAGCAGTATCGTGAACACTGAAGCTTTCTTT
TRBJ2-1,TRBV12-3/TRBV12-4,few,TRBD2,CASSLKAGVSNNEQFF,TGTGCCAGCAGTTTGAAGGCGGGAGTTTCGAATAATGAGCAGTTCTTC
TRBJ2-1,TRBV30,NA,NA,CAWNSVNEQFF,TGTGCCTGGAACTCGGTTAATGAGCAGTTCTTC
TRBJ2-5,TRBV12-3/TRBV12-4,NA,NA,CASSPQVETQYF,TGTGCCAGCAGTCCACAGGTGGAGACCCAGTACTTC
TRBJ2-7,TRBV30,NA,NA,CAWSAWRGEQYF,TGTGCCTGGAGCGCCTGGCGGGGTGAGCAGTACTTC
TRBJ2-5,TRBV6-1,NA,NA,CASSEGGQTLQETQYF,TGTGCCAGCAGTGAAGGAGGACAGACATTACAAGAGACCCAGTACTTC